This T cell receptor (beta chain) originates from a study of blood T cell repertoires in COVID-19 (dated by TCRdb to between 2020 and 2021). As for the study more broadly: Collaborator samples came from the United States, Italy and Spain and covered acute and convalescent phases of COVID-19. The prospective study material was composed of cDNA or gDNA derived from T cells, B-cell-depleted T cells, or PBMCs. The dataset comprised deeply sampled blood TCRbeta repertoires from subjects exposed to, actively infected with, or recovered from COVID-19. The repertoires were released in a freely available public database meant as a resource for research on the immune response to SARS-CoV-2. Samples were obtained from the ongoing ImmuneRACE study (first 160 participants) and from 1,254 subjects provided by 6 global collaborators. The sample metadata nearly always contained a de-identified subject ID, COVID-19 status, age in years and sex. Where available, HLA class I and class II types were taken from metadata supplied by the sample provider and were not determined by assay-based typing.

Study-wide findings and limitations: How much clinical and demographic metadata was included differed by source and by participant, and the metadata was provided uncurated.

TCRbeta CDR3 regions were amplified from genomic DNA by means of the immunoSEQ Assay, a bias-controlled multiplex PCR. Concerning the study's data processing: Nucleated cell counts per sample were estimated from amplification of reference gene primers within the assay. To quantify the absolute abundance of each unique TCRbeta CDR3 rearrangement, sequence reads were collapsed and filtered. For each sample, productive Simpson clonality was calculated by taking the square root of Simpson's diversity index across productive rearrangements. Imported from immuneACCESS, the table was reduced by TCRdb to in-frame sequences with V and J called. These copies leave out some clones; in studies compared against another copy, an unresolved V gene accounts for under half, and the cause of the remainder is not known. V, J and clone size derive from that table, while D and trimming were established from the DNA sequence. This sample gives fewer than 250,000 clones in total; approximately 84% of them show up just once. In total, the top ten clones hold 5% to 6.5% of the sample.

The collaborating institutions used their own protocols to collect whole blood in K2EDTA tubes. For TCRbeta analysis, collaborators shipped samples as frozen whole blood, isolated PBMCs, or DNA extracted from either of those sample types. Details on this clone: Its antigen specificity is not known. A read error is possible here, since a much larger clone lies one base away.

The CDR3 has 19 amino acids, counting the end cysteine and phenylalanine. Solely the CDR3 DNA is kept, with 57 bases framed from the first base. As encoded in the germline V gene, CDR1 is KGHSH while CDR2 is LQKENI. The sequence is built from TRBV18 and TRBJ2-5; 10 bases in the junction line up with TRBD2. Sequenced: peripheral blood. The clonotype was recovered from a woman in her seventies with active or convalescent COVID-19. The DNA sequence reads TGTGCCGGCTCACCAGTTCTTAGCGGGCTAGCGGGAGATGCGGAGACCCAGTACTTC. Translated, it gives CAGSPVLSGLAGDAETQYF.